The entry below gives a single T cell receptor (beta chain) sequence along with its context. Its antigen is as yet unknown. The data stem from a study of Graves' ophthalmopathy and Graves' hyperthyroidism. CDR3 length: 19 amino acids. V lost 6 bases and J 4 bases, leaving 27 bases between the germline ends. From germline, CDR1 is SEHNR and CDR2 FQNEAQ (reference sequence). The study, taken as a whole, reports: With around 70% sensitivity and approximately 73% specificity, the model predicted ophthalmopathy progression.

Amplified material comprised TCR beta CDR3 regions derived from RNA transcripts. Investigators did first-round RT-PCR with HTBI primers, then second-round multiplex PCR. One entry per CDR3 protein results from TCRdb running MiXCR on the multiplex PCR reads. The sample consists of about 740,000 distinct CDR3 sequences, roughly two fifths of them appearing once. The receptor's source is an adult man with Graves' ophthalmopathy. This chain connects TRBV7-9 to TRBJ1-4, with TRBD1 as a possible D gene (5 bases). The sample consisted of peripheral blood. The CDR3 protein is CASSTTGQKDTLDNEKLFF. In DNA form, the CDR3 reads TGTGCCAGCAGTACTACGGGGCAGAAAGACACCCTAGATAATGAAAAACTGTTTTTT.